The clone carrying this TCR beta chain is medium-sized within its sample. The antigen remains unidentified. The V end lost 3 bases, the J end lost 6 bases, and 12 bases lay between the germline ends. The CDR3 has 13 residues. In germline, CDR1 is DFQATT, CDR2 SNEGSKA (reference sequence). The treatment is: roughly ten-day PBMC culture with coronavirus spike peptide pools or control peptides (ViraFEST assay). T cells were expanded with peptide pools, and expanded clonotypes were identified by TCR sequencing. March to December 2020 was the span of positive PCR dates, which predated US Alpha, Beta and Delta variants. This specimen belongs to a study of vaccination and CD4 T cells after COVID-19. The overall study: Diagnosis preceded the drawing of post-COVID samples by a median about 98 days (range 35 to 161). The stimulating agents, overlapping spike peptides, came from SARS-CoV-2, HCoV-NL63, HCoV-OC43 and HCoV-229E.

An Oncomine TCR Beta short-read assay was used to sequence the DNA from cultured CD4+ T cells. TCRdb redid the calling of the PCR reads with MiXCR, one entry per CDR3 protein. The profile covers some 14,000 distinct CDR3 sequences, with 30% appearing a single time and about a sixth taken by the ten largest. Sequenced input: cultured CD4+ T cells from blood. The receptor was derived from a human donor with COVID-19. J is TRBJ1-5 and V is TRBV20-1, with a tentative D call TRBD1 (6 bases). The CDR3: CSARQQGSQPQHF. The DNA of the CDR3 is TGCAGTGCTAGGCAACAGGGTTCTCAGCCCCAGCATTTT.